These 20 T cell receptor beta chains were sequenced from one sample in a study of blood T cell repertoires in COVID-19. Assay used: immunoSEQ multiplex PCR; TCRdb lists only in-frame clones, some missing. The sample yields around 93,000 clones, 70% to 90% seen once. The specimen was peripheral blood. Receptors originate from a man between 60 and 75 years old with acute or convalescent COVID-19.

This chain connects TRBV24-1 to TRBJ2-3, with D perhaps matching TRBD2 (6 bases). Germline CDR1 reads KGHDR; CDR2 reads SFDVKD. The CDR3 length is 16 residues. The V end was cut by 1 base, the J end by 0 bases, with 10 bases between. CDR3 nucleotide sequence: TGTGCCACCAGTGATTTAGCGGGCCTCAGCACAGATACGCAGTATTTT. Translating it yields CATSDLAGLSTDTQYF.

The chain carries TRBV12-5 and TRBJ1-3; the D is unclear. V was cut by 7 bases and J by 7 bases, with 11 bases left in between. The germline gives CDR1 LGHNT, CDR2 FRNRAP. CDR3 length: 12 amino acids. CDR3 bases: TGTGCTAGTGCCATAGATTGGAACACCATATATTTT. It yields the protein CASAIDWNTIYF. Full variable domain (rest looked up from reference TRBV12-5 and TRBJ1-3): DARVTQTPRHKVTEMGQEVTMRCQPILGHNTVFWYRQTMMQGLELLAYFRNRAPLDDSGMPKDRFSAEMPDATLATLKIQPSEPRDSAVYFCASAIDWNTIYFGEGSWLTVV.

Concerning this clone itself: The same CDR3 can be traced to other DNA sequences in this sample. The rearrangement uses TRBV2 and TRBJ1-1; D gene uncertain. The CDR3 is made up of 13 amino acids. CDR1 is SNHLY and CDR2 is FYNNEI in the germline V gene. V was pared by 8 bases and J by 2 bases, with 12 bases between. CDR3 in DNA: TGTGCCAGCCTCGGGATCGACAACACTGAAGCTTTCTTT. It specifies CASLGIDNTEAFF.

In this sample, this clone turned up a few times. The chain couples TRBV11-3 to TRBJ2-2; D is unresolved. CDR3 length: 15 amino acids. The germline V gene encodes CDR1 SGHNT and CDR2 YENEEA. The V end lost 4 bases, the J end lost 3 bases, and 12 bases lay between the germline ends. The CDR3 loop is CASSSLTRHTGELFF. Written as DNA, the CDR3 is TGTGCCAGCAGCTCACTGACACGGCACACCGGGGAGCTGTTTTTT.

The CDR3 bases are TGCGCCAGCAGCCAACAGGGGCGTGAGCAGTTCTTC. Translation gives CASSQQGREQFF. The rearrangement uses TRBV5-1 and TRBJ2-1, with 7 bases fitting TRBD1. Trimming at V came to 4 bases and at J to 9 bases, leaving 4 bases not matched to a gene. Germline assignment: CDR1 SGHRS and CDR2 YFSETQ. The CDR3 length is 12 residues.

This clone was detected only once. The chain links TRBV27 to TRBJ2-7, with 14 bases matching TRBD2. The CDR3 sequence is 20 residues long. Germline V gives CDR1 MNHEY, CDR2 SMNVEV (reference sequence). The V and J ends lost 4 bases and 2 bases, in that order; junction bases with no gene match: 16. CDR3 bases: TGTGCCAGCAGTTCTACATGGCCGGGACTAGCGGGAGTCGAAACCTACGAGCAGTACGTC. Its protein product is CASSSTWPGLAGVETYEQYV.

This chain connects TRBV30 to TRBJ1-2; D is unclear. This CDR3 region has 12 residues. Germline CDR1 reads GTSNPN; CDR2 reads SVGIG (reference sequence). Between the trimmed V and J ends, which lost 3 bases and 4 bases, there was a span of 9 bases. CDR3 sequence (DNA): TGTGCCTGGAGGTGGAGTGGCTATGGCTACACCTTC. This codes for CAWRWSGYGYTF.

The gene calls are TRBV7-9 and TRBJ1-2; D gene uncertain. The CDR3 has 13 amino acids. Germline V gene sequence: CDR1 SEHNR, CDR2 FQNEAQ (reference sequence). Trimming pared 1 base from V and 5 bases from J, leaving 8 bases between. DNA of the CDR3: TGTGCCAGCAGCTTAGAAGGACTATATGGCTACACCTTC. Encoded protein: CASSLEGLYGYTF.

The chain couples TRBV18 to TRBJ1-6; a possible D gene is TRBD1 (6 bases). CDR3 length: 15 amino acids. The V and J ends lost 1 base and 7 bases respectively, with 11 bases between them. Per germline, CDR1 KGHSH and CDR2 LQKENI. Here the CDR3 reads CASSPRTAENSPLHF. CDR3 bases: TGTGCCAGCTCACCACGGACAGCGGAGAATTCACCCCTCCACTTT.

The J gene is TRBJ2-7, the V gene TRBV7-8; 7 bases are a match to TRBD1. With 0 bases clipped from V and 1 base from J, the junction kept 6 bases outside the gene matches. This CDR3 is built from 16 residues. Germline V CDR1 and CDR2: SGHVS, FQNEAQ. The CDR3 DNA follows: TGTGCCAGCAGCTTAGCGCGAGACAGGGCATCCTACGAGCAGTACGTC. This translates into CASSLARDRASYEQYV.

The genes are TRBV6-6 and TRBJ1-5; TRBD1 matches 9 bases. Germline CDR1 MNHNY, CDR2 SVGAGI (reference sequence). The CDR3 contains 13 residues. Trimming at V came to 7 bases and at J to 4 bases, leaving 2 bases not matched to a gene. In DNA, the CDR3 is TGTGCCAGCAAAGGACAGGGGAATCAGCCCCAGCATTTT. It translates to CASKGQGNQPQHF.

The gene calls are TRBV7-9 and TRBJ2-3; no definite D call. Trimming took 1 base from V and 4 from J, leaving 9 bases between them. This CDR3 has 14 amino acids. Germline-derived CDR1 and CDR2 are SEHNR and FQNEAQ (reference sequence). In DNA form, the CDR3 reads TGTGCCAGCAGCTTAGTAGATTTGGCAGATACGCAGTATTTT. Protein product: CASSLVDLADTQYF.

The rearrangement links TRBV12-3 or TRBV12-4 to TRBJ1-4; tentative D call: TRBD1 (6 bases). CDR3 length: 13 residues. Trimming shortened V by 7 bases and J by 7 bases, and 13 bases separated the two germline ends. CDR3 amino acids: CASKGVFLEKLFF. Written as DNA, the CDR3 is TGTGCCAGCAAGGGGGTATTTCTTGAAAAACTGTTTTTT.

This clone appeared a single time. The V gene is TRBV11-2, the J gene TRBJ2-1; maybe TRBD2 (5 bases). Germline CDR1 reads SGHAT; CDR2 reads FQNNGV. The CDR3 contains 14 residues. V shed 5 bases and J shed 12 bases, with 20 bases lying between them. This CDR3 is CASSPDGGSLGQFF. The CDR3 DNA is TGTGCCAGCAGCCCTGATGGAGGTTCCTTGGGGCAGTTCTTC.

The J gene is TRBJ2-4, the V gene TRBV24-1; the D gene is possibly TRBD2 (6 bases). V lost 6 bases, J lost 3 bases, and 17 bases lay in between. This CDR3 has 16 residues. The germline CDR1 and CDR2 sequences are KGHDR and SFDVKD. The CDR3 here is CATSSGSPQDKNIQYF. The DNA of the CDR3 is TGTGCCACCAGTAGCGGGTCCCCGCAGGACAAAAACATTCAGTACTTC.

The chain recombines TRBV6-5 with TRBJ1-3; 9 nucleotides align to TRBD1. Trimming took 4 bases from V and 2 from J; bases not matched to a gene: 6. This CDR3 has 16 amino acids. CDR1 MNHEY and CDR2 SVGAGI come from the germline V gene. In DNA, the CDR3 is TGTGCCAGCAGTTTCTCCGGGACAGGGACTGGAAACACCATATATTTT. Translating it yields CASSFSGTGTGNTIYF.

V is TRBV3-1 (or the pseudogene TRBV3-2) and J is TRBJ1-1, with D perhaps matching TRBD1 (5 bases). This CDR3 is built from 12 residues. V lost 3 bases and J 7 bases, leaving 9 bases between the germline ends. Per the germline V gene, CDR1 is LGHDT and CDR2 is YNNKEL (reference sequence). CDR3 protein: CASSQGGREAFF. DNA for the CDR3: TGTGCCAGCAGCCAGGGGGGACGTGAAGCTTTCTTT.

This chain joins TRBV5-1 and TRBJ2-7; TRBD1 aligns across 10 bases. CDR1 and CDR2 from the germline V gene are SGHRS and YFSETQ. The ends lost 4 bases at V and 4 bases at J; junction bases unmatched: 8. The CDR3 has 15 amino acids. The CDR3 here is CASSPGQGLLYEQYF. Written as DNA, the CDR3 is TGCGCCAGCAGCCCGGGACAGGGGTTGTTGTACGAGCAGTACTTC.

The chain combines TRBV30 with TRBJ2-7; 8 bases agree with TRBD2. In germline, CDR1 is GTSNPN, CDR2 SVGIG (reference sequence). With V trimmed by 7 bases and J by 3 bases, 5 bases remained unmatched. The CDR3 sequence is 12 residues long. CDR3 residues: CAYTSGRYEQYV. CDR3 nucleotides: TGTGCCTACACTAGCGGTCGCTACGAGCAGTACGTC.

The chain couples TRBV7-9 to TRBJ2-5, with TRBD2 matching 7 bases. CDR1 SEHNR and CDR2 FQNEAQ come from the germline V gene (reference sequence). The CDR3 spans 14 residues. V shed 5 bases, J shed 5 bases, and the junction held 8 bases outside the gene matches. The CDR3 nucleotides read TGTGCCAGCAGCGACGGGGGGTTGGCGGAGACCCAGTACTTC. It encodes CASSDGGLAETQYF.